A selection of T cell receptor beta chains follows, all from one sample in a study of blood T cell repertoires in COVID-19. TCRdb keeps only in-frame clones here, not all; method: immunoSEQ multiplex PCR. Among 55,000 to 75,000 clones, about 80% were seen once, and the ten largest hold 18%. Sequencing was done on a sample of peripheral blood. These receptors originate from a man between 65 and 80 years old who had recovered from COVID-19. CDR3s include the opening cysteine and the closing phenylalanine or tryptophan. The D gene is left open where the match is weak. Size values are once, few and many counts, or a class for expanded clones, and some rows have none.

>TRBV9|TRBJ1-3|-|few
CASSVQGAGNTIYF
TGTGCCAGCAGCGTCCAGGGTGCTGGAAACACCATATATTTT
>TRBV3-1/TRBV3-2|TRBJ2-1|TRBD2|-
CASRPPGTNYNEQFF
TGTGCCAGCAGACCGCCCGGGACTAACTACAATGAGCAGTTCTTC
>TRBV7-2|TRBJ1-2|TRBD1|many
CASSPGQGRAYGYTF
TGTGCCAGCAGCCCCGGACAGGGGCGCGCCTATGGCTACACCTTC
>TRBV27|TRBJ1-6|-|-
CASHEDGGNSPLHF
TGTGCCAGCCATGAGGACGGGGGGAATTCACCCCTCCACTTT
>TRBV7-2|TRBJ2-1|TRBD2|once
CASSPGLESLEQFF
TGTGCCAGCAGCCCGGGACTAGAATCCCTTGAGCAGTTCTTC
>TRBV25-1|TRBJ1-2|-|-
CASSEWGGGYGYTF
TGTGCCAGCAGTGAATGGGGGGGAGGCTATGGCTACACCTTC
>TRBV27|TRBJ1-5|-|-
CASSGRREDQPQHF
TGTGCCAGCAGTGGACGGAGGGAGGATCAGCCCCAGCATTTT
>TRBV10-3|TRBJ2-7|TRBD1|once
CAIRSGGADDEQYF
TGTGCCATCAGATCAGGGGGCGCAGACGACGAGCAGTACTTC
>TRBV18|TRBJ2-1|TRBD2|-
CATRSGASGVYNEQFF
TGTGCCACCCGATCCGGGGCTAGCGGAGTATACAATGAGCAGTTCTTC
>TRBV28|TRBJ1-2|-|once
CASSTRRGSYGYTF
TGTGCCAGCAGTACACGGAGGGGATCCTATGGCTACACCTTC
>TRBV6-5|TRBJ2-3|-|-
CASRDTLTATDTQYF
TGTGCCAGCAGAGACACCTTGACCGCCACAGATACGCAGTATTTT
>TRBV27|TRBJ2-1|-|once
CASSFRGRPSYNEQFF
TGTGCCAGCAGTTTCCGAGGGAGGCCCTCCTACAATGAGCAGTTCTTC
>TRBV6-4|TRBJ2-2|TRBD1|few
CASSEGQDTGELFF
TGTGCCAGCAGTGAGGGACAGGACACCGGGGAGCTGTTTTTT
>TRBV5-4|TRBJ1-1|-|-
CASSLDGGNTEAFF
TGTGCCAGCAGCTTGGATGGGGGGAATACTGAAGCTTTCTTT
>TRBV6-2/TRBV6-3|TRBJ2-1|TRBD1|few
CASSPRQGAPIFNEQFF
TGTGCCAGCAGTCCACGACAGGGGGCTCCGATCTTCAATGAGCAGTTCTTC
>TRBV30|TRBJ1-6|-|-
CAWNLQGLSDSPLHF
TGTGCCTGGAATTTACAGGGATTGTCCGATTCACCCCTCCACTTT
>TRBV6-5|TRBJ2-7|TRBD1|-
CASSNWDSSYEQYF
TGTGCCAGCAGTAATTGGGACAGCTCCTACGAGCAGTACTTC
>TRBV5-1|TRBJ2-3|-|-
CASSLVLGGGGTDTQYF
TGCGCCAGCAGCTTGGTTCTCGGGGGAGGAGGCACAGATACGCAGTATTTT
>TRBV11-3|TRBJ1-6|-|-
CASSLYGQYNSPLHF
TGTGCCAGCAGCTTATATGGACAGTATAATTCACCCCTCCACTTT
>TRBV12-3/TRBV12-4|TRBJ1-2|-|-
CASSNWAYGYTF
TGTGCCAGCAGTAACTGGGCCTATGGCTACACCTTC
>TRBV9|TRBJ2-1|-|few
CASSVYNRPYNEQFF
TGTGCCAGCAGCGTTTACAACCGCCCTTACAATGAGCAGTTCTTC
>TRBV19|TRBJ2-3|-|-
CASSPRTSTDTQYF
TGTGCCAGTAGTCCCCGGACTAGCACAGATACGCAGTATTTT
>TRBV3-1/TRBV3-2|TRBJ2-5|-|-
CASSHTETRFQETQYF
TGTGCCAGCAGCCATACTGAAACGCGCTTCCAAGAGACCCAGTACTTC
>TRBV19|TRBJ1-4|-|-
CASSQVQSGRAPLFF
TGTGCCAGTAGTCAGGTTCAATCGGGCAGGGCCCCACTGTTTTTT
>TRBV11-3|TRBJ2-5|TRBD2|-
CASSSDRSGGGAPSQETQYF
TGTGCCAGCAGCTCCGACCGTAGCGGGGGGGGCGCACCCTCCCAAGAGACCCAGTACTTC
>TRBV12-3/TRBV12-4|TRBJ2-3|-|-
CASSFWGADTQYF
TGTGCCAGCAGTTTCTGGGGGGCAGATACGCAGTATTTT
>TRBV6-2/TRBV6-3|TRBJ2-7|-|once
CASSWGRELHEQYF
TGTGCCAGCAGTTGGGGGCGGGAGCTCCACGAGCAGTACTTC
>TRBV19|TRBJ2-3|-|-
CASSIGQRGIDTQYF
TGTGCCAGTAGTATAGGGCAAAGAGGAATTGATACGCAGTATTTT
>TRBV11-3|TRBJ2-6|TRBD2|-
CASSLEGTSGTRSGANVLTF
TGTGCCAGCAGCTTAGAGGGGACTAGCGGGACCCGCTCTGGGGCCAACGTCCTGACTTTC
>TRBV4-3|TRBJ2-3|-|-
CASSQENTGTRTDTQYF
TGCGCCAGCAGCCAAGAAAACACGGGTACTAGGACAGATACGCAGTATTTT
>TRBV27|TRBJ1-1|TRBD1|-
CASGNIDRDTEAFF
TGTGCCAGCGGAAACATTGACAGGGATACTGAAGCTTTCTTT
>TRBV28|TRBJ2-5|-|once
CASSLGGTGSYQETQYF
TGTGCCAGCAGTTTGGGGGGGACAGGCTCGTACCAAGAGACCCAGTACTTC
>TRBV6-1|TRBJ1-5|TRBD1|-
CASSESGGDQPQHF
TGTGCCAGCAGTGAGTCAGGGGGCGATCAGCCCCAGCATTTT
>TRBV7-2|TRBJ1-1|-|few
CASSPYPTEAFF
TGTGCCAGCAGCCCTTACCCTACCGAAGCTTTCTTT
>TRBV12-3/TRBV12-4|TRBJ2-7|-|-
CASSTGNYEQYF
TGTGCCAGCAGTACAGGGAACTACGAGCAGTACTTC
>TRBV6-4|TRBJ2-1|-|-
CASSESSYGEQFF
TGTGCCAGCAGTGAGTCTAGCTACGGTGAGCAGTTCTTC